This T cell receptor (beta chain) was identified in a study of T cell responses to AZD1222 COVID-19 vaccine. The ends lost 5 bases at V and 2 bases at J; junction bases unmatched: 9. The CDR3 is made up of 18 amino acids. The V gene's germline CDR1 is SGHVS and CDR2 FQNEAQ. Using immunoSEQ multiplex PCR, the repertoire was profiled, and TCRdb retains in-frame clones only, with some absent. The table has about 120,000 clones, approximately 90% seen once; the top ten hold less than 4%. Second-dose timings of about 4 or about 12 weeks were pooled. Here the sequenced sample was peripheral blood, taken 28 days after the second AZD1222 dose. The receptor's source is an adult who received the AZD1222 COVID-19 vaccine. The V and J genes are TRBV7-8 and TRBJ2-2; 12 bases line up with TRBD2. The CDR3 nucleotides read TGTGCCAGCAGCGCGGGACTAGCGGGCGGCGGAAACACCGGGGAGCTGTTTTTT. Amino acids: CASSAGLAGGGNTGELFF.